The sample holds a few counts of the clone carrying this T cell receptor (beta chain). Its antigen remains unidentified. One entry per CDR3 protein results from TCRdb running MiXCR on the RACE reads. This table holds about 180,000 distinct CDR3 sequences, roughly 30% found once. This specimen comes from a study of human T cells and chemical hapten exposure. Points from the study as a whole: The number of TCRs over 1 in 1000 frequency stayed unchanged after DPC. The formation of large CDR3 similarity clusters by expanded TCRs significantly exceeded that of controls.

Germline CDR1 is LGHNA and CDR2 is YSLEER. V dropped 0 bases and J dropped 8 bases, with 16 bases sitting between them. The CDR3 has 15 residues. This sample's time point: pre-sensitization, week 0. As for treatment: therapeutic diphenylcyclopropenone sensitization with weekly scalp DPC. The genes are TRBV4-3 and TRBJ1-2; D gene ambiguous. Sequenced here: whole blood, sampled in connection with sensitization to the hapten diphenylcyclopropenone (DPC). The receptor was isolated from a young woman with alopecia areata. Some clones in this sample may be carry-over from other donors' samples. CDR3 amino acids: CASSQDRTSPSGYTF. The CDR3 bases are TGCGCCAGCAGCCAAGACAGGACTTCACCCTCCGGCTACACCTTC.